A single sample is the source of the 22 T cell receptor beta chains below, sequenced in a study of Graves' ophthalmopathy and Graves' hyperthyroidism. The authors amplified TCR beta CDR3 regions from RNA transcripts. HTBI primers were used in a first-round RT-PCR, which preceded a second-round multiplex PCR. TCRdb redid the calling of the multiplex PCR reads with MiXCR, one entry per CDR3 protein. The sample holds around 400,000 distinct CDR3 sequences, under 25% seen once. Sequenced material: peripheral blood. All receptors come from a woman aged 18-30 years with stable Graves' hyperthyroidism.

Ten or more counts support this clonotype. J is TRBJ2-7 and V is TRBV6-5; 9 bases fit TRBD2. CDR1 MNHEY and CDR2 SVGAGI come from the germline V gene. J lost 0 bases, V lost 2 bases, and 2 bases had no gene match. The CDR3 extends over 15 amino acids. In nucleotides, the CDR3 is TGTGCCAGCAGTTACAGCGGGGGGCACTCCTACGAGCAGTACTTC. Residues: CASSYSGGHSYEQYF.

This clonotype was picked up many times. The chain couples TRBV5-8 to TRBJ2-7; no reliable D call. V was shortened by 2 bases and J by 0 bases, with 15 bases between the two germline ends. Germline-derived CDR1 and CDR2 are SGHTS and YDEGEE. The CDR3 runs to 16 residues. The CDR3 DNA sequence: TGTGCCAGCAGCTTTTCAGGCCGGACCGACTCCTACGAGCAGTACTTC. Its protein product is CASSFSGRTDSYEQYF.

This chain links TRBV7-9 with TRBJ2-7, with 7 bases that match TRBD1. The V gene end was trimmed by 4 bases and the J gene end by 7 bases; junction bases not matched to a gene: 4. This CDR3 region has 12 residues. Germline V gene lookup returns CDR1 SEHNR and CDR2 FQNEAQ (reference sequence). CDR3 coding DNA: TGTGCCAGCAGCTCGACAGGGATGGAGCAGTACTTC. As protein: CASSSTGMEQYF.

This clonotype was recorded many times. The chain is built from TRBV12-3 or TRBV12-4 and TRBJ2-2, with 7 positions matching TRBD2. The CDR3 consists of 15 residues. J was trimmed by 0 bases and V by 7 bases; bases with no gene match: 5. The CDR3 spells CASNSGLPNTGELFF. CDR3 DNA sequence: TGTGCCAGCAATTCGGGACTACCGAACACCGGGGAGCTGTTTTTT.

Only a few counts were recorded for this clonotype. This sequence joins TRBV4-1 and TRBJ2-7; TRBD1 might be the D (5 bases). The V end lost 4 bases, the J end lost 4 bases, and 23 bases lay between the germline ends. The CDR3 loop spans 17 amino acids. Germline CDR1 reads MGHRA; CDR2 reads YSYEKL. The CDR3, as DNA: TGCGCCAGCAGCCCACAATCAGGGCCGCCGGATCCATACGAGCAGTACTTC. Its translation is CASSPQSGPPDPYEQYF.

The chain employs TRBV5-1 and TRBJ2-7, with TRBD1 as a possible D gene (5 bases). The germline V gene has CDR1 SGHRS and CDR2 YFSETQ. Trimming shortened V by 1 base and J by 5 bases, and 10 bases separated the two germline ends. The CDR3 runs to 13 residues. CDR3 sequence reads: CASSLLGRDEQYF. The DNA of the CDR3 is TGCGCCAGCAGCTTGTTGGGCAGGGACGAGCAGTACTTC. The full variable domain, its missing parts supplied by reference TRBV5-1 and TRBJ2-7, is KAGVTQTPRYLIKTRGQQVTLSCSPISGHRSVSWYQQTPGQGLQFLFEYFSETQRNKGNFPGRFSGRQFSNSRSEMNVSTLELGDSALYLCASSLLGRDEQYFGPGTRLTVT.

The genes are TRBV6-1 and TRBJ2-7; D is unclear. CDR1 is MNHNS and CDR2 is SASEGT in the germline V gene. The CDR3 is 13 amino acids. The ends were cut back, 7 bases at V and 2 bases at J, with 12 bases in the middle. CDR3 amino acids: CASTPGRTYEQYF. Here the CDR3 DNA reads TGTGCCAGCACCCCCGGAAGAACCTACGAGCAGTACTTC.

This clonotype was detected ten times or more. The CDR3 region is CASSYKAEETQYF. In DNA, the CDR3 is TGTGCCAGCAGTTACAAGGCAGAAGAGACCCAGTACTTC. The chain is built from TRBV6-5 and TRBJ2-5; no clear D gene. The germline V and J ends were trimmed by 2 bases and 3 bases, with 7 bases remaining between them. CDR1 is MNHEY, CDR2 SVGAGI, per germline. CDR3 length: 13 residues.

The V call is TRBV6-5, the J call TRBJ1-1, with 9 positions matching TRBD1. CDR3 length equals 16 residues. Trimming cost V 1 base and J 10 bases; bases outside gene matches: 13. CDR1 MNHEY and CDR2 SVGAGI come from the germline V gene. CDR3 region: CASSYFRQGVSAGAFF. In DNA form, the CDR3 reads TGTGCCAGCAGTTACTTCAGACAGGGGGTCTCAGCGGGAGCTTTCTTT.

V gene TRBV2 combines with J gene TRBJ1-1, with unresolved D. The CDR3 has 14 amino acids. Deletions cut 3 bases from V and 2 bases from J, with 10 bases between. Germline CDR1 SNHLY, CDR2 FYNNEI. CDR3 DNA: TGTGCCAGCAGTGATTCGGGAACTAACACTGAAGCTTTCTTT. This codes for CASSDSGTNTEAFF.

J is TRBJ2-7 and V is TRBV20-1, with 9 positions matching TRBD2. There are 12 residues in the CDR3. Trimming at V came to 3 bases and at J to 7 bases, leaving 4 bases not matched to a gene. CDR1 and CDR2 (germline): DFQATT, SNEGSKA (reference sequence). The CDR3 loop is CSASQTSGEQYF. The CDR3 DNA follows: TGCAGTGCTAGTCAGACTAGCGGTGAGCAGTACTTC.

The sample holds many counts of this clonotype. This chain connects TRBV20-1 to TRBJ2-2; 15 bases match TRBD2. The V gene end was trimmed by 6 bases and the J gene end by 4 bases; junction bases not matched to a gene: 9. This CDR3 comprises 17 residues. CDR1 and CDR2 from the germline V gene are DFQATT and SNEGSKA (reference sequence). DNA of the CDR3: TGCAGTGCCTACGGACTAGCGGGAGGGACTCTCACCGGGGAGCTGTTTTTT. Its protein product is CSAYGLAGGTLTGELFF.

There are many counts of this clonotype. The rearrangement uses TRBV10-3 and TRBJ2-7; D is perhaps TRBD1 or TRBD2 (6 bases each). The germline V gene has CDR1 ENHRY and CDR2 SYGVKD. V was pared by 0 bases and J by 4 bases, with 19 bases between. This CDR3 comprises 17 residues. CDR3 bases: TGTGCCATCAGTGAGTCGAGGAGGGGCCAGGGGAGTTACGAGCAGTACTTC. Translated: CAISESRRGQGSYEQYF.

The rearrangement uses TRBV30 and TRBJ2-5; D is ambiguous. Germline V gives CDR1 GTSNPN, CDR2 SVGIG (reference sequence). CDR3 length equals 12 residues. V was shortened by 1 base and J by 5 bases, with 8 bases between the two germline ends. CDR3 residues: CAWSGVIETQYF. The CDR3 DNA reads TGTGCCTGGAGTGGGGTAATTGAGACCCAGTACTTC.

This clonotype appeared many times. The V gene is TRBV9, the J gene TRBJ2-7, with D hard to call. With 4 bases removed from V and 0 bases from J, the gap between germline ends came to 8 bases. The CDR3 has 13 residues. CDR1 is SGDLS and CDR2 is YYNGEE in the germline V gene. The CDR3 reads CASSNRDSYEQYF. The CDR3 DNA is TGTGCCAGCAGCAACCGCGACTCCTACGAGCAGTACTTC.

This clonotype was seen ten or more times. The chain recombines TRBV9 with TRBJ2-5, with TRBD2 matching over 7 bases. The V gene end was trimmed by 0 bases and the J gene end by 12 bases; junction bases not matched to a gene: 11. This CDR3 has 14 residues. CDR1 is SGDLS and CDR2 is YYNGEE in the germline V gene. The chain's CDR3 is CASSVGGSRDRKYF. CDR3 nucleotides: TGTGCCAGCAGCGTAGGCGGGAGTCGTGACCGCAAGTACTTC.

This clonotype has a single count. V is TRBV28 and J is TRBJ2-7; D remains unclear. Trimming cost V 2 bases and J 1 base, with 9 bases left between them. In germline, CDR1 is MDHEN, CDR2 SYDVKM. The CDR3 contains 14 residues. CDR3 nucleotide sequence: TGTGCCAGCAGTTTACTGGGCCCTTCCTACGAGCAGTACTTC. Translated: CASSLLGPSYEQYF. Full variable domain (missing parts from reference TRBV28 and TRBJ2-7): DVKVTQSSRYLVKRTGEKVFLECVQDMDHENMFWYRQDPGLGLRLIYFSYDVKMKEKGDIPEGYSVSREKKERFSLILESASTNQTSMYLCASSLLGPSYEQYFGPGTRLTVT.

V is TRBV10-1 and J is TRBJ1-1, with 11 bases aligning to TRBD1. CDR3 length equals 12 residues. Trimming took 5 bases from V and 11 from J; bases not matched to a gene: 4. Looked up from germline, CDR1 is WNHNN and CDR2 is SYGVQD (reference sequence). The CDR3 sequence: CASSPDRGLAFF. The CDR3 nucleotides read TGCGCCAGCAGTCCGGACAGGGGGCTGGCTTTCTTT.

This clonotype has at least ten counts. The chain employs TRBV11-2 and TRBJ2-5, with 13 bases lining up with TRBD2. The CDR3 loop spans 16 amino acids. V lost 4 bases, J lost 5 bases, and 7 bases stayed unmatched. Germline-derived CDR1 and CDR2 are SGHAT and FQNNGV. The CDR3 region has the DNA TGTGCCAGCAGCTCCCGGACTAGCGGGAGAGTGGAGACCCAGTACTTC. Residues: CASSSRTSGRVETQYF. Drawing the rest from reference TRBV11-2 and TRBJ2-5, the complete variable domain is EAGVAQSPRYKIIEKRQSVAFWCNPISGHATLYWYQQILGQGPKLLIQFQNNGVVDDSQLPKDRFSAERLKGVDSTLKIQPAKLEDSAVYLCASSSRTSGRVETQYFGPGTRLLVL.

At least ten counts were recorded for this clonotype. J is TRBJ2-5 and V is TRBV7-9; 14 bases are a match to TRBD2. CDR3 size: 18 residues. Germline CDR1 SEHNR, CDR2 FQNEAQ (reference sequence). V lost 5 bases, J lost 3 bases, and 11 bases stayed unmatched. The CDR3: CASSAGTSGSPIEETQYF. CDR3 sequence (DNA): TGTGCCAGCAGCGCCGGGACTAGCGGGAGTCCGATTGAAGAGACCCAGTACTTC.

This clonotype showed up just a few times. One end of the junction does not line up with germline, which may come from a read error. This CDR3 reads CASPNGENTEAFF. The CDR3 coding sequence is TGCGCCTCCCCCAACGGGGAGAACACTGAAGCTTTCTTT. This chain joins TRBV19 and TRBJ1-1, with D unclear. Germline loops: CDR1 LNHDA, CDR2 SQIVND (reference sequence). The CDR3 consists of 13 residues.

This clonotype was detected ten times or more. The rearrangement uses TRBV6-2 or TRBV6-3 and TRBJ2-7; no clear D. V was pared by 2 bases and J by 2 bases, with 7 bases between. This CDR3 comprises 13 residues. In germline, CDR1 is MNHEY, CDR2 SVGEGT. The CDR3 here is CASSYESTYEQYF. In DNA form, the CDR3 reads TGTGCCAGCAGTTACGAGAGTACCTACGAGCAGTACTTC.